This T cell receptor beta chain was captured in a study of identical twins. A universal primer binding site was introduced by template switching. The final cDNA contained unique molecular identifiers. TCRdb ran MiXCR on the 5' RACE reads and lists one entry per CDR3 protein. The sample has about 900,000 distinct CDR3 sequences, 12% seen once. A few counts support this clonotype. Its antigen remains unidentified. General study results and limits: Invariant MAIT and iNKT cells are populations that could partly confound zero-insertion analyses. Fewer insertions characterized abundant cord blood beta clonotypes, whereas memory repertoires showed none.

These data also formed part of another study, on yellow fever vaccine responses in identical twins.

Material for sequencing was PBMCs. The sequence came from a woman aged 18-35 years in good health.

In nucleotides, the CDR3 is TGTGCCAGCAGCCAAGATAAAAGGGCCGAAGCCAAAAACATTCAGTACTTC. It specifies CASSQDKRAEAKNIQYF. V and J are TRBV4-2 and TRBJ2-4; D not certain. From germline, CDR1 is LGHNA and CDR2 YNFKEQ. Trimming took 0 bases from V and 0 from J, leaving 12 bases between them. This CDR3 region has 17 residues.